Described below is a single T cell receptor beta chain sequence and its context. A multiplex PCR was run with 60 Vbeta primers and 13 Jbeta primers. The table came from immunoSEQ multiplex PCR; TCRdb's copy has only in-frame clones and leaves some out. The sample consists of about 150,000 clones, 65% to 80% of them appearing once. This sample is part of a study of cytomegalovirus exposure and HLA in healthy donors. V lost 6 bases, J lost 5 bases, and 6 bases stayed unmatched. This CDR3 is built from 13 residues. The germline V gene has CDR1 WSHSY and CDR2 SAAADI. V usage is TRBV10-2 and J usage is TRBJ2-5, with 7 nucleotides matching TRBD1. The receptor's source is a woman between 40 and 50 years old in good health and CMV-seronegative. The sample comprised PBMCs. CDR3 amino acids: CASRTGSRETQYF. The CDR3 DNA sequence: TGCGCCAGCAGGACAGGGTCCCGGGAGACCCAGTACTTC.